Listed below are T cell receptor beta chains from one sample, sequenced in a study of cytomegalovirus exposure and HLA in healthy donors. Repertoires were generated with immunoSEQ multiplex PCR, while TCRdb's copy carries only in-frame clones and drops some. The data contain fewer than 200,000 clones, nearly 80% of them seen just once; the ten biggest clones take up 6.3%. Sequencing was done on a sample of PBMCs. The receptors derive from a man aged 40-55 years in good health and CMV-seropositive. Each CDR3 is given with its conserved first and last residue. The D gene is left open where the match is weak. Some rows have no size entry. The others give once, few or many, or a class for an expanded clone.

TRBV30	TRBJ2-6	NA	NA	TGTGCCTGGGACAGGTCTGGGGCCAACGTCCTGACTTTC	CAWDRSGANVLTF
TRBV28	TRBJ1-2	TRBD1	few	TGTGCCAGCAGCCGCCGGGACAGCAACTATGGCTACACCTTC	CASSRRDSNYGYTF
TRBV7-8	TRBJ1-2	NA	NA	TGTGCCAGCAGCCAATCAAGGGGGTACGGCTACACCTTC	CASSQSRGYGYTF
TRBV7-2	TRBJ1-5	TRBD1	NA	TGTGCCAGCAGCTTAAGACAGGGGCGCAATCAGCCCCAGCATTTT	CASSLRQGRNQPQHF
TRBV6-1	TRBJ2-7	NA	NA	TGTGCCAGCAGTGAATCCCCCACTAGCATCGTCGCCTACGAGCAGTACTTC	CASSESPTSIVAYEQYF
TRBV6-1	TRBJ2-1	TRBD2	few	TGTGCCAGCAGTGAATTGGGACTAGCGGCCTCCGATGAGCAGTTCTTC	CASSELGLAASDEQFF
TRBV4-2	TRBJ2-3	TRBD2	NA	TGTGCCAGCAGCCAAGGACTAGCGGGGCACACAGATACGCAGTATTTT	CASSQGLAGHTDTQYF
TRBV6-5	TRBJ1-1	TRBD1	NA	TGTGCCAGCAGTTACTGGGGCAGGGGGGATGAAGCTTTCTTT	CASSYWGRGDEAFF
TRBV7-2	TRBJ2-1	TRBD2	few	TGTGCCACCTCAAGGACTAGCGGGAGAAATGAGCAGTTCTTC	CATSRTSGRNEQFF
TRBV18	TRBJ2-1	TRBD1	NA	TGTGCCAGCTCATTGCTCGGACAGGGGCCCTACAATGAGCAGTTCTTC	CASSLLGQGPYNEQFF
TRBV6-1	TRBJ2-1	NA	NA	TGTGCCAGCAGTGCCCCATCACCGGGTAGTGATGAGCAGTTCTTC	CASSAPSPGSDEQFF
TRBV29-1	TRBJ2-5	TRBD1	NA	TGCAGCGGTGGGACAGGGGGCCAAGAGACCCAGTACTTC	CSGGTGGQETQYF
TRBV5-4	TRBJ1-5	NA	NA	TGTGCCAGCAGCCTTGGACCGGCAGGGGCTATTCAGCCCCAGCATTTT	CASSLGPAGAIQPQHF
TRBV9	TRBJ2-7	TRBD2	once	TGTGCCAGCAGCGGGACTAGCGGGGATTCCTACGAGCAGTACTTC	CASSGTSGDSYEQYF